These 5 T cell receptor beta chains were all obtained from the same sample, sequenced in a study of shared T cell receptors in the human thymus. Assay used: immunoSEQ multiplex PCR; TCRdb lists only in-frame clones, some missing. The sample contains around 730,000 clones, 80% to 90% of which appear only once. This sample was also put to use in a study of human thymus T cells.

Sample: thymocytes. These receptors were obtained from a girl under three years old with a congenital heart defect.

The rearrangement joins TRBV27 to TRBJ1-2; D is perhaps TRBD1 (5 bases). Looked up from germline, CDR1 is MNHEY and CDR2 is SMNVEV (reference sequence). Between the trimmed V and J ends, which lost 1 base and 6 bases, there was a span of 24 bases. The CDR3 extends over 18 amino acids. CDR3 in amino acids: CASSLFSLGRGRTNGYTF. In DNA, the CDR3 is TGTGCCAGCAGTTTATTCTCACTGGGGAGGGGCAGAACCAATGGCTACACCTTC.

CDR3 loop: CASSYLEGPNYGYTF. The CDR3 nucleotides are TGTGCCAGCAGTTACCTAGAGGGTCCTAACTATGGCTACACCTTC. The rearrangement links TRBV6-6 to TRBJ1-2, with D hard to call. Germline lookup yields CDR1 MNHNY and CDR2 SVGAGI (reference sequence). V gave up 2 bases and J gave up 0 bases, with 10 bases separating them. This CDR3 contains 15 residues.

The sample holds a few counts of this clone. This chain links TRBV2 with TRBJ1-6; a possible D gene is TRBD1 (5 bases). Per germline, CDR1 SNHLY and CDR2 FYNNEI. V was cut by 7 bases and J by 8 bases, with 15 bases left in between. The CDR3 is made up of 14 amino acids. CDR3 protein: CASNKSREDSPLHF. The CDR3 DNA sequence: TGTGCCAGCAATAAGAGCAGGGAGGATTCACCCCTCCACTTT. The entire variable domain, with the rest obtained from reference TRBV2 and TRBJ1-6, is as follows: EPEVTQTPSHQVTQMGQEVILRCVPISNHLYFYWYRQILGQKVEFLVSFYNNEISEKSEIFDDQFSVERPDGSNFTLKIRSTKLEDSAMYFCASNKSREDSPLHFGNGTRLTVT.

The rearrangement joins TRBV4-3 to TRBJ1-2, with D unclear. CDR3 size: 16 residues. Germline loops: CDR1 LGHNA, CDR2 YSLEER. The V end lost 4 bases, the J end lost 8 bases, and 23 bases lay between the germline ends. The CDR3 region is CASSPLTGKGREGYTF. In DNA, the CDR3 is TGCGCCAGCAGCCCCCTAACCGGGAAGGGTCGGGAGGGCTACACCTTC.

This clone was observed a single time. The chain's CDR3 is CASTLAEVGNEQFF. CDR3 in DNA: TGTGCCAGCACCCTCGCGGAAGTCGGCAATGAGCAGTTCTTC. V gene TRBV5-5 combines with J gene TRBJ2-1, with D hard to call. Germline V CDR1 and CDR2: SGHKS, YYEKEE (reference sequence). This CDR3 is built from 14 residues. Trimming removed 6 bases at V and 6 bases at J, with 16 bases between.